The 20 T cell receptor beta chains listed next were all sequenced from one sample in a study of T cell repertoires in breast cancer. A second nested PCR with blocking oligonucleotides suppressed unpaired genes. Via MiXCR, TCRdb re-called the emulsion pairing reads, giving one row per CDR3 protein. This sample yields tens of thousands of distinct CDR3 sequences, of which under 50% are seen a single time; approximately 60% belongs to the top ten. An expanded emulsion RT-PCR with primers for all TCR V genes paired CD8+ T cell chains. Sequencing used CD8+ T cells. The receptors come from a pool of human donors with breast cancer or a healthy control (not recorded which).

The count of this clonotype is one. The rearrangement links TRBV9 to TRBJ2-5, with D possibly matching TRBD2 (6 bases). The germline CDR1 and CDR2 sequences are SGDLS and YYNGEE. The CDR3 runs to 14 residues. The germline V and J ends were trimmed by 0 bases and 2 bases, with 8 bases remaining between them. The DNA of the CDR3 is TGTGCCAGCAGCGTAGGACTAGAGCAAGAGACCCAGTACTTC. It specifies CASSVGLEQETQYF.

Of note for this clonotype: One end of the junction is discordant with germline, which a read error may explain. The chain is built from TRBV6-2 or TRBV6-3 and TRBJ2-1, with D maybe TRBD2 (5 bases). CDR3 length: 16 amino acids. Germline CDR1 MNHEY, CDR2 SVGEGT. DNA for the CDR3: TGTGCCAGCAGTTACTCGCAACTAGTTTCCTGCAATGAGCAGTTCTTC. Its translation: CASSYSQLVSCNEQFF.

The chain carries TRBV11-2 and TRBJ2-5; unclear D gene. Per germline, CDR1 SGHAT and CDR2 FQNNGV. V lost 4 bases, J lost 3 bases, and 18 bases lay in between. The CDR3 has 16 residues. This chain's CDR3 is CASSSIGRDLEETQYF. CDR3 DNA: TGTGCCAGCAGCTCCATCGGGCGTGATCTAGAAGAGACCCAGTACTTC.

The CDR3 is CSARDRGRAGGYTF. In DNA, the CDR3 is TGCAGTGCTAGAGATCGAGGGAGGGCAGGCGGCTACACCTTC. V and J are TRBV20-1 and TRBJ1-2; no definite D call. Germline V CDR1 and CDR2: DFQATT, SNEGSKA (reference sequence). The CDR3 is made up of 14 amino acids. With 0 bases removed from V and 8 bases from J, the gap between germline ends came to 16 bases.

This clonotype was seen a few times. The rearrangement links TRBV20-1 to TRBJ1-4, with TRBD1 matching 8 bases. Germline assignment: CDR1 DFQATT and CDR2 SNEGSKA (reference sequence). CDR3 size: 16 residues. The ends lost 5 bases at V and 3 bases at J; junction bases unmatched: 11. This CDR3 reads CSALDRVHSSNEKLFF. The DNA for the CDR3 is TGCAGTGCTCTGGACAGGGTTCATTCCTCTAATGAAAAACTGTTTTTT.

The CDR3 nucleotides are TGTGCCAGCAGCCCAAGGGTGAGAAACAATCAGCCCCAGCATTTT. Protein product: CASSPRVRNNQPQHF. This sequence joins TRBV4-2 and TRBJ1-5; D gene ambiguous. The CDR3 has 15 residues. Germline V gene sequence: CDR1 LGHNA, CDR2 YNFKEQ. V shed 4 bases and J shed 3 bases, with 13 bases lying between them.

This clonotype appeared a single time. The chain uses TRBV11-2 and TRBJ2-7; D not resolved. The CDR3 is 14 residues long. Germline-derived CDR1 and CDR2 are SGHAT and FQNNGV. The V gene lost 3 bases and the J gene lost 0 bases, with 9 bases spanning the gap. The CDR3 nucleotides read TGTGCCAGCAGCTTGGATCGGCTCTCCTACGAGCAGTACTTC. Translating it yields CASSLDRLSYEQYF.

At least ten counts were recorded for this clonotype. V usage is TRBV15 and J usage is TRBJ1-4; weak D call: TRBD1 (6 bases). This CDR3 region has 13 residues. CDR1 LNHNV and CDR2 YYDKDF come from the germline V gene (reference sequence). With 4 bases removed from V and 5 bases from J, the gap between germline ends came to 8 bases. The CDR3: CATSNRANEKLFF. As DNA, the CDR3 is TGTGCCACCAGCAACAGGGCGAATGAAAAACTGTTTTTT.

The chain couples TRBV20-1 to TRBJ2-1, with D perhaps being TRBD1 or TRBD2 (5 bases each). V gave up 1 base and J gave up 3 bases, with 13 bases separating them. The V gene's germline CDR1 is DFQATT and CDR2 SNEGSKA (reference sequence). This CDR3 is 15 amino acids long. The chain's CDR3 is CSARAGLAIYNEQFF. CDR3 nucleotides: TGCAGTGCTAGAGCGGGGCTAGCAATCTACAATGAGCAGTTCTTC.

Comments on this clonotype: A read error may produce the germline difference seen at one junction end. This chain connects TRBV7-2 to TRBJ2-7; the match to TRBD2 covers 8 bases. Germline V gives CDR1 SGHTA, CDR2 FQGNSA. This CDR3 is built from 14 residues. The CDR3 region is CACTTGAGAYEQCF. The DNA for the CDR3 is TGTGCCTGCACGACAGGAGCGGGGGCCTACGAGCAGTGCTTC.

This clonotype was seen a handful of times. The V gene is TRBV7-2, the J gene TRBJ2-2; 11 bases are shared with TRBD2. This CDR3 spans 17 amino acids. Germline values: CDR1 SGHTA, CDR2 FQGNSA. J gave up 5 bases and V 5 bases, and 10 bases lay outside the gene matches. This CDR3 is CASSASALAGGTGELFF. CDR3 DNA: TGTGCCAGCAGCGCCTCCGCGCTAGCGGGAGGTACCGGGGAGCTGTTTTTT.

This sequence joins TRBV30 and TRBJ1-1, with D possibly being TRBD1 (6 bases). CDR3 size: 13 residues. Trimming removed 2 bases from V and 6 bases from J, with 13 bases in between. Germline V gene sequence: CDR1 GTSNPN, CDR2 SVGIG (reference sequence). CDR3 amino acids: CAWSFRGPSEAFF. The CDR3 DNA reads TGTGCCTGGAGTTTCAGGGGCCCTTCTGAAGCTTTCTTT.

This clonotype was counted only a few times. The V gene is TRBV6-6, the J gene TRBJ2-1, with TRBD2 identical over 8 bases. Germline V CDR1 and CDR2: MNHNY, SVGAGI (reference sequence). The CDR3 runs to 13 residues. Trimming removed 2 bases from V and 8 bases from J; junction bases left unmatched: 2. The CDR3 bases are TGTGCCAGCAGTTACGGGACTAGTGATGAGCAGTTCTTC. Translation gives CASSYGTSDEQFF.

The genes are TRBV12-5 and TRBJ1-6; no clear D. CDR1 and CDR2 (germline): LGHNT, FRNRAP. There are 13 residues in the CDR3. The V and J ends lost 2 bases and 13 bases respectively, with 12 bases between them. CDR3 protein: CASGLKPSVPLHF. The CDR3 DNA reads TGTGCTAGTGGTTTGAAGCCCTCGGTTCCCCTCCACTTT.

This clonotype was counted a few times. The chain joins TRBV10-3 to TRBJ1-4, with 7 bases that match TRBD1. With V trimmed by 5 bases and J by 2 bases, 5 bases remained unmatched. This CDR3 is built from 15 residues. Germline V gives CDR1 ENHRY, CDR2 SYGVKD. In DNA, the CDR3 is TGTGCCATCAGTACAGGGGCCCGGACTAATGAAAAACTGTTTTTT. Protein: CAISTGARTNEKLFF.

V usage is TRBV11-2 and J usage is TRBJ2-1; 12 nucleotides align to TRBD2. Trimming took 1 base from V and 10 from J; bases not matched to a gene: 2. The CDR3 length is 14 residues. Germline V gene data show CDR1 as SGHAT and CDR2 as FQNNGV. This CDR3 reads CASSLGLAGGEQFF. The CDR3 bases are TGTGCCAGCAGCTTAGGCCTAGCGGGAGGGGAGCAGTTCTTC.

The table lists this clonotype with a count of one. J is TRBJ1-2 and V is TRBV12-3 or TRBV12-4, with TRBD1 matching over 7 bases. J was trimmed by 5 bases and V by 5 bases; bases with no gene match: 8. The CDR3 has 14 amino acids. In DNA form, the CDR3 reads TGTGCCAGCAGTCAGGACAGGTTCCCATATGGCTACACCTTC. Its protein product is CASSQDRFPYGYTF.

This clonotype was picked up a small number of times. This chain links TRBV20-1 with TRBJ1-4; D not certain. The CDR3 covers 12 residues. V was cut by 6 bases and J by 3 bases, with 8 bases left in between. Germline loops: CDR1 DFQATT, CDR2 SNEGSKA (reference sequence). In DNA, the CDR3 is TGCAGTGCCCTGCAGCCTAATGAAAAACTGTTTTTT. Its protein product is CSALQPNEKLFF.

To note about this clonotype: A much more abundant neighbour one base away suggests this may be a read error. The chain carries TRBV6-6 and TRBJ2-3; D might be TRBD1 or TRBD2, each matching 6 bases. The V end lost 0 bases, the J end lost 6 bases, and 10 bases lay between the germline ends. The CDR3 contains 14 residues. The germline V gene has CDR1 MNHNY and CDR2 SVGAGI (reference sequence). The CDR3 loop is CASSYSGAGDTQYF. For the CDR3, the DNA is TGTGCCAGCAGTTACTCGGGGGCGGGGGATACGCAGTATTTT.

This clonotype was seen only once. The chain combines TRBV20-1 with TRBJ2-5; TRBD2 aligns across 10 bases. CDR1 and CDR2 (germline): DFQATT, SNEGSKA (reference sequence). Germline trimming cut 3 bases from V and 2 bases from J; bases unmatched to any gene: 6. CDR3 length equals 15 residues. The CDR3 bases are TGCAGTGCTAGTGGAACTAGCGGGACACAAGAGACCCAGTACTTC. It translates to CSASGTSGTQETQYF.